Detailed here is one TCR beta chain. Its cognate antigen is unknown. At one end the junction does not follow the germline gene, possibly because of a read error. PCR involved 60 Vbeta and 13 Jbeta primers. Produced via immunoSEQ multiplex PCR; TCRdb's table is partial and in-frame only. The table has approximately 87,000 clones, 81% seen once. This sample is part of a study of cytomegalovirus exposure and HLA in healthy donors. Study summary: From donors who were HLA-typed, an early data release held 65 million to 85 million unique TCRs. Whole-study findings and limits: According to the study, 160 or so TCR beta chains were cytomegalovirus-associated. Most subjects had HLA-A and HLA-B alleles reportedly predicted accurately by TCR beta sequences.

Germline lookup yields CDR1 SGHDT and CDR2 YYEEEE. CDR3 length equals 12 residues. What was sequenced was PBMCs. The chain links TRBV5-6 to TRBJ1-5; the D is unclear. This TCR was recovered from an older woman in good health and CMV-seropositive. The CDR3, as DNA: TGTGCCAGCAGCTTGGGATCTGGGCCCGAGCATTTT. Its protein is CASSLGSGPEHF.